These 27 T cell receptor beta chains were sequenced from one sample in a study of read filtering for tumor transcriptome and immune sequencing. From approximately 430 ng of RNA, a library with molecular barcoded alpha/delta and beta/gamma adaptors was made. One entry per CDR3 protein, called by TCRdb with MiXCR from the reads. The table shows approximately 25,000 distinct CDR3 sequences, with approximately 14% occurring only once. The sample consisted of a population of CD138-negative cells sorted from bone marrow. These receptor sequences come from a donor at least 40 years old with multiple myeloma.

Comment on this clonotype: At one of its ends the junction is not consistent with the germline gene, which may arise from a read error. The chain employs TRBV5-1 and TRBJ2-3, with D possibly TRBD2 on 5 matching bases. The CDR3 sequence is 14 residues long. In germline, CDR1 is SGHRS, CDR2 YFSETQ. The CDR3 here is CASRTSPSTDTRYF. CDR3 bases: TGCGCCAGTAGAACTTCACCTAGCACAGATACGCGGTATTTT.

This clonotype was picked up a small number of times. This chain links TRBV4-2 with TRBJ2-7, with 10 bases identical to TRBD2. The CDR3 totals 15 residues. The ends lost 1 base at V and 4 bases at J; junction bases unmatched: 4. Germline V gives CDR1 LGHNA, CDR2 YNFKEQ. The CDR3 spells CASSQGLAGAYEQYF. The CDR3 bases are TGTGCCAGCAGCCAAGGGCTAGCGGGAGCTTACGAGCAGTACTTC.

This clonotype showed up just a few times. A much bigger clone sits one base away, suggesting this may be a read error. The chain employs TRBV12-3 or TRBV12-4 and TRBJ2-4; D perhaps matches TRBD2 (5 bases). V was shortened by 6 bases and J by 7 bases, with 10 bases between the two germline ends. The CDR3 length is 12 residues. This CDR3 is CASSGIANIQYF. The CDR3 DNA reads TGTGCCAGCAGCGGGATAGCCAACATTCAGTACTTC.

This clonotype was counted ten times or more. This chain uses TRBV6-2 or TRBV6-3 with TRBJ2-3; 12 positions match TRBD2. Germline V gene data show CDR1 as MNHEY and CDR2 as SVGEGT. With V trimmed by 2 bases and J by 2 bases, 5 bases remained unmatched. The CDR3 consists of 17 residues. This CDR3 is CASSYTGLAGLTDTQYF. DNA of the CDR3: TGTGCCAGCAGTTACACCGGACTAGCGGGACTCACAGATACGCAGTATTTT.

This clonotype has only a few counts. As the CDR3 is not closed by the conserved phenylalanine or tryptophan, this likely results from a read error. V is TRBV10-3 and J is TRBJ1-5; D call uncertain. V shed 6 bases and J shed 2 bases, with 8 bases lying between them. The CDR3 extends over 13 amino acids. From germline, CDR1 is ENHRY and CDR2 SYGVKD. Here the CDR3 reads CAIRGGGNQPQHL. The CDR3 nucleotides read TGTGCCATCAGAGGAGGTGGCAATCAGCCCCAGCATCTT.

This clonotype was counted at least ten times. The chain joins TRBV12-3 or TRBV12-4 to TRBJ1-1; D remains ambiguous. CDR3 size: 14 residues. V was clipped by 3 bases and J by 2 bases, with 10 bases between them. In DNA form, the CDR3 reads TGTGCCAGCAGTTTGACACTCACAAACACTGAAGCTTTCTTT. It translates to CASSLTLTNTEAFF.

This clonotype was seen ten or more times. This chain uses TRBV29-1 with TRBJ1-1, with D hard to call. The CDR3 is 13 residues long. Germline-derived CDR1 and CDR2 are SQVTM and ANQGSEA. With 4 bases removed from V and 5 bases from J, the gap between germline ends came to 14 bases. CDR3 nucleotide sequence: TGCAGCGTTGCCGCGACTGTTTTAACTGAAGCTTTCTTT. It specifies CSVAATVLTEAFF.

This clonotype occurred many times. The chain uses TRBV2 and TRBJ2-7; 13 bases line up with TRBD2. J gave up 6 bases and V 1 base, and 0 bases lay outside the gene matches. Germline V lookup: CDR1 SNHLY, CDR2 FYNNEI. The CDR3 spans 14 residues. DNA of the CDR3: TGTGCCAGCAGTGAAGGACTAGCGGGAGGCGAGCAGTACTTC. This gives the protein CASSEGLAGGEQYF.

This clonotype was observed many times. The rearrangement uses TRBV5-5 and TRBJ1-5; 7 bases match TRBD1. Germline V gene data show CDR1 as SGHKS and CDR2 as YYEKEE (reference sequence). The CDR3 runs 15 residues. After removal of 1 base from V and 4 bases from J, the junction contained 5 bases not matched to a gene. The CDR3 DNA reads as TGTGCCAGCAGCTTGTGGCAGGGGGTTAATCAGCCCCAGCATTTT. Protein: CASSLWQGVNQPQHF.

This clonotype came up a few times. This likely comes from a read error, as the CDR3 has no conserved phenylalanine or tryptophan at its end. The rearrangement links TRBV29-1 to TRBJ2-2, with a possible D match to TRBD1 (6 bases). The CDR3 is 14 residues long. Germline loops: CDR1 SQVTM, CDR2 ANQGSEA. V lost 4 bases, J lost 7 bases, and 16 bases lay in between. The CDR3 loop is CSVAYPRGSGELFI. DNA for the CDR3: TGCAGCGTTGCTTATCCCAGGGGAAGCGGGGAGCTGTTTATT.

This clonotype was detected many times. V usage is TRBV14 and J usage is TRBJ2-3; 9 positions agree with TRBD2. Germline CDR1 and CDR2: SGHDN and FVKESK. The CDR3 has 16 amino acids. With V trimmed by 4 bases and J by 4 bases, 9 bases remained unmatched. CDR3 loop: CASSRRLGLAADTQYF. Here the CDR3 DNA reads TGTGCCAGCAGCCGACGATTGGGACTAGCCGCAGATACGCAGTATTTT. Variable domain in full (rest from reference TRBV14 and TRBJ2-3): EAGVTQFPSHSVIEKGQTVTLRCDPISGHDNLYWYRRVMGKEIKFLLHFVKESKQDESGMPNNRFLAERTGGTYSTLKVQPAELEDSGVYFCASSRRLGLAADTQYFGPGTRLTVL.

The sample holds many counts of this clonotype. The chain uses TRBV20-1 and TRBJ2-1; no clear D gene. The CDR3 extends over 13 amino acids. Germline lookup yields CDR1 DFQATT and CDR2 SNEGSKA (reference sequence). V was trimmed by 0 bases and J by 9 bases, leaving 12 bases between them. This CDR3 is CSARDVGYPEQFF. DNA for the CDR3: TGCAGTGCTAGAGATGTCGGTTATCCTGAGCAGTTCTTC.

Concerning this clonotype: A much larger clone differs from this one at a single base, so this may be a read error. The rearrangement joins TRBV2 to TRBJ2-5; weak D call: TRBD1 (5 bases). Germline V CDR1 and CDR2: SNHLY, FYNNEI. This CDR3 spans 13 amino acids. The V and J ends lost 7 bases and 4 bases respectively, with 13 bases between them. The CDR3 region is CASNAGIVETQYF. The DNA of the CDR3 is TGTGCCAGCAACGCAGGGATCGTAGAGACCCAGTACTTC.

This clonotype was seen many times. The CDR3 DNA follows: TGCGCCAGCAGCCAAGACGGGACTAGCGGAGCCCCGCGGGGGGAGCTGTTTTTT. Amino acid sequence: CASSQDGTSGAPRGELFF. V gene TRBV4-1 combines with J gene TRBJ2-2, with 11 bases aligning to TRBD2. Germline lookup yields CDR1 MGHRA and CDR2 YSYEKL. V lost 0 bases to trimming and J lost 8 bases; unmatched junction nucleotides: 11. This CDR3 region has 18 residues.

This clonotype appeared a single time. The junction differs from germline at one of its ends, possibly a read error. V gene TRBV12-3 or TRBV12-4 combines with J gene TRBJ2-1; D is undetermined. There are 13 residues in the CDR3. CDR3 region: CASRPGAYDEQFF. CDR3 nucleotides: TGTGCCAGCCGACCCGGAGCCTACGATGAGCAGTTCTTC.

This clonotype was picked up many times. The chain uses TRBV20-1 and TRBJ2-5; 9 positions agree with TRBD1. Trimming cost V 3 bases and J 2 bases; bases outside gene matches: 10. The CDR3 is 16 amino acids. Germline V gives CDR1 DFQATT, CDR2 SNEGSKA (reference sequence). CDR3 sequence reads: CSASAHGQGTQETQYF. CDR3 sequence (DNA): TGCAGTGCTAGTGCCCATGGACAGGGGACGCAAGAGACCCAGTACTTC.

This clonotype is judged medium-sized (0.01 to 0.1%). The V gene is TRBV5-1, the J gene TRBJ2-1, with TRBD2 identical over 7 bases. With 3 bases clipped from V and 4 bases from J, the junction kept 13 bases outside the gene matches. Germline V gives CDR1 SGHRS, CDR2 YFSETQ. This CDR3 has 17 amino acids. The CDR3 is CASSSISGRGVYNEQFF. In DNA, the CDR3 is TGCGCCAGCAGCTCGATTAGCGGGCGAGGGGTTTACAATGAGCAGTTCTTC. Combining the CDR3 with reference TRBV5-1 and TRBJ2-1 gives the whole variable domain KAGVTQTPRYLIKTRGQQVTLSCSPISGHRSVSWYQQTPGQGLQFLFEYFSETQRNKGNFPGRFSGRQFSNSRSEMNVSTLELGDSALYLCASSSISGRGVYNEQFFGPGTRLTVL.

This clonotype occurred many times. The DNA of the CDR3 is TGTGCCATCAGTGAAAAAGGGGGCTTCAATCAGCCCCAGCATTTT. This translates into CAISEKGGFNQPQHF. The chain uses TRBV10-3 and TRBJ1-5; TRBD1 matches 7 bases. The CDR3 has 15 amino acids. Trimming at V came to 3 bases and at J to 3 bases, leaving 5 bases not matched to a gene. Germline-derived CDR1 and CDR2 are ENHRY and SYGVKD.

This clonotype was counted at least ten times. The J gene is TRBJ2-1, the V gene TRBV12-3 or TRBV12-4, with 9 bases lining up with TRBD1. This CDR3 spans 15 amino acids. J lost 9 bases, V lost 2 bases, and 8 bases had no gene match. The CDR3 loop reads CASSLLDRGMAEQFF. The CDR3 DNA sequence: TGTGCCAGCAGTTTACTGGACAGGGGAATGGCTGAGCAGTTCTTC.

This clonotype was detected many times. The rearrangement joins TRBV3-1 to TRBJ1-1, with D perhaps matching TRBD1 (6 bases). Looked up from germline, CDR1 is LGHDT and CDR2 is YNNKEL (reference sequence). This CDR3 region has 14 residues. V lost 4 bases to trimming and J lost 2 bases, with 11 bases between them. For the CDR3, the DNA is TGTGCCAGCAGCCTGGCAGGGGACAACACTGAAGCTTTCTTT. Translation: CASSLAGDNTEAFF.

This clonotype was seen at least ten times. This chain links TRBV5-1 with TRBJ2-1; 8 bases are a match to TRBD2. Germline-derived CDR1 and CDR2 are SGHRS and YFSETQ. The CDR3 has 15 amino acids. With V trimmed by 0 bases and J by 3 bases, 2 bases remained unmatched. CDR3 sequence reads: CASSLGSGGYNEQFF. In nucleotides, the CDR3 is TGCGCCAGCAGCTTGGGGAGCGGGGGCTACAATGAGCAGTTCTTC.

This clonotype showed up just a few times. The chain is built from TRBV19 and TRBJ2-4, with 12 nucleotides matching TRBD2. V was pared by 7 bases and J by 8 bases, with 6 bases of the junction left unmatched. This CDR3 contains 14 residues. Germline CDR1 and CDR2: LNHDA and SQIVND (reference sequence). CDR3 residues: CASTQTSGSDIQYF. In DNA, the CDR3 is TGTGCCAGTACCCAGACTAGCGGGAGTGACATTCAGTACTTC.

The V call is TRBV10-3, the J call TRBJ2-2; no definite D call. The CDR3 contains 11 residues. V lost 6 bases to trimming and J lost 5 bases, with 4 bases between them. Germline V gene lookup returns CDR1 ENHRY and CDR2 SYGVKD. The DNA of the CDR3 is TGTGCCATCAGGACAACCGGGGAGCTGTTTTTT. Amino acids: CAIRTTGELFF.

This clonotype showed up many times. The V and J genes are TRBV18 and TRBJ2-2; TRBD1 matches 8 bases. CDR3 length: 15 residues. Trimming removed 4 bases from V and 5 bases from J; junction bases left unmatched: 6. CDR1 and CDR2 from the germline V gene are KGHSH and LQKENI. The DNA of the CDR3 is TGTGCCAGCTCACTTGGGACAGGAGGGACCGGGGAGCTGTTTTTT. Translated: CASSLGTGGTGELFF.

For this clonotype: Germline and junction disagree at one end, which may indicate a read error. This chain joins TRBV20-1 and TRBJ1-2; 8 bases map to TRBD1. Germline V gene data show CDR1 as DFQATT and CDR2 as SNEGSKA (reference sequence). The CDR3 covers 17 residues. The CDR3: CSARDVNGQGLNYGYAF. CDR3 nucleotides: TGCAGTGCTAGAGATGTAAATGGACAGGGTCTAAACTATGGCTACGCCTTC.

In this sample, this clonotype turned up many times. CDR3 region: CASSLARTSGSMTGELFF. The CDR3, as DNA: TGTGCCAGCAGTTTAGCCCGGACTAGCGGGAGTATGACCGGGGAGCTGTTTTTT. The gene calls are TRBV12-3 or TRBV12-4 and TRBJ2-2; TRBD2 agrees at 13 bases. This CDR3 spans 18 amino acids. With V trimmed by 0 bases and J by 5 bases, 6 bases remained unmatched.

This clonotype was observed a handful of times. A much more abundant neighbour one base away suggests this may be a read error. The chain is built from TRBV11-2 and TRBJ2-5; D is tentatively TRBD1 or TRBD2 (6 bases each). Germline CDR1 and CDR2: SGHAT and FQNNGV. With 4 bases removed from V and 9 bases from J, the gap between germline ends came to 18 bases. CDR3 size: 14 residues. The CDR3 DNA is TGTGCCAGCAGCTCAGGAAGTAGGGGGGCCCCCCAGTACTTC. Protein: CASSSGSRGAPQYF.